This T cell receptor beta chain was found in a study of Tregs in tolerant kidney transplant recipients (dated by TCRdb to between 2019 and 2020). At the level of the whole study: Before combined kidney and bone marrow transplantation, this study identified donor-specific regulatory T cells using TCRbeta sequencing and then followed those same cells after transplant. TCRbeta repertoire sequencing was used in a few healthy controls to compare several ways of expanding Tregs specific for an allogeneic donor.

As to this clone: Its antigen is still unknown. The record has no base qualities; no much larger clone is one base away.

The CDR3 covers 18 residues, taking in both the cysteine and the phenylalanine. The DNA shown is the 54-base CDR3, in frame from base 1. Unstimulated Tregs (CD4+CD25+CD127-), CD4+ non-Tregs (CD4+CD25-), CD4 and CD8 cells were FACS-sorted from thawed PBMCs. Blood from healthy controls was obtained either from healthy volunteers or as purchased buffy coats. Healthy control blood was processed by Ficoll density gradient to PBMCs and cryopreserved; patient PBMCs were collected before and after transplant. On the study overall, not on this receptor specifically: Biological reproducibility was not examined directly, but technical replication error appeared to be minimal. The study was limited by small patient numbers, and the findings need validation in larger populations and under other immunosuppression protocols. The most biologically relevant and donor-specific TCRbeta repertoire appeared to be identified by expanding Tregs with activated donor B cells.

For TCRbeta CDR3 sequencing, genomic DNA from the sorted cells was extracted using the QIAGEN DNeasy Blood and Tissue Kit. Through immunoSEQ, high-throughput TCRbeta CDR3 sequencing was done commercially, including PCR amplification with internal controls and bias correction. The published analysis was carried out like this. Unique productive TCRbeta sequences were defined by CDR3 nucleotide sequence where primers matched, otherwise by CDR3 amino acid sequence with Vbeta and Jbeta genes. To correct for sorting error, sequences found in more than one sorted population at a frequency ratio of 2:1 or less were discarded, and the remaining shared sequences were assigned to the population with the higher frequency. A sequence counted as donor-reactive if, in CFSE-low cells, the sequence had a frequency of at least 0.01% and was expanded at least 5-fold compared with unstimulated cells. Jensen-Shannon divergence calculated on the top 100 TCRbeta sequences ranked by frequency was used to measure repertoire divergence. For any sample with multiple sequencing runs, sorting error was corrected in each run separately before the runs were pooled. TCRdb retrieved this table from immuneACCESS and kept in-frame rearrangements only. Not all clones are present; in checked studies, unresolved V genes account for under half, and no reason is known for the remainder. V, J and clone size were drawn from that table, and D and trimming were deduced from the DNA. This sample gives some 88,000 clones in total; around nine tenths of them show up just once. 4.5% to 5% of the sample is held by the ten biggest clonotypes.

Rearrangement joined TRBV12-2 to TRBJ2-1; TRBD2, as called in the table, went unchecked against the DNA. TRBV12-2 is termed a pseudogene. The clonotype comes from a human donor in good health. Material for sequencing was CD8+ T cells from blood. The CDR3 sequence is CASRFDPPSGKDYNEQFF. In nucleotide form, the sequence is TGTGCAAGTCGCTTCGATCCTCCTAGCGGGAAGGACTACAATGAGCAGTTCTTC.